The entry below gives a single T cell receptor (beta chain) sequence along with its context. This clone was recorded a few times. Its antigen remains unidentified. No much larger clone is present one base from it, and per-base qualities are unavailable. All of the isolated RNA was reverse transcribed with the High Capacity cDNA Reverse Transcription Kit, so expressed TCRB transcripts were sequenced. Deep immunoSEQ sequencing was applied to naive, central memory and regulatory T cell samples, giving an average of roughly 3.5 million total reads per sample. Sorted cells were lysed in RLT buffer and RNA was extracted with DNase-treated RNeasy Micro or Mini kits, depending on cell number. Each cell subset was processed on its own to prevent cross-contamination, while patient and healthy donor samples were processed together. The immunoSEQ multiplex PCR was used to amplify TCRB sequences from cDNA, yielding 87-bp fragments that span the CDR3 region. Sequencing of the amplicons was performed on the Illumina HiSeq platform. As for how the authors treated the data: PCR bias was corrected computationally using synthetic template baselines, and reads within Hamming distance 2 were collapsed, with unmergeable singletons discarded. Reads were aligned to IMGT to assign V, D and J genes, CDR3 length, and insertions or deletions at six rearrangement sites. Clonotype counts were normalized to sorted cell number within each subset before computing true diversity and Gini coefficients with the tcR R package. Repertoire sharing was quantified using the overlap coefficient calculated on TCRB nucleotide sequences. The source is immuneACCESS, and TCRdb retained only in-frame sequences with V and J called. Part of the clones is not carried over; for the studies checked, unresolved V genes explain less than half of this, and the remainder is unexplained. That table supplies the V and J calls and clone size; D and trimming were determined from the DNA. Counted in this sample were 130,000 or so clones; 16% of them appeared once. The ten largest clones represent under 2.5% of the sample.

The data belong to a study of beta chain features in type 1 diabetes (dated by TCRdb to the late 2010s). As for the study more broadly: Patients and healthy donors did not differ in mean age, gender distribution, total cell number or subset yield. Across all samples, fewer than 110,000,000 sorted cells were examined, and cell number per subset correlated strongly with RNA yield. Whereas all 30 or so donors provided naive and central memory subsets, regulatory and stem cell-like memory subsets were isolated from just 8 patients and roughly eight healthy donors. In the study, recently diagnosed type 1 diabetes patients and matched healthy donors were compared on the TCRB repertoires of their sorted circulating CD4+ T cell subsets. The investigation overall reported the following: Naive, central memory and regulatory TCRB repertoires appeared more similar among patients than among healthy donors. Sequencing cDNA rather than genomic DNA could over-represent highly expressing activated cells, although activation and CD3 levels did not differ between groups. Patients with type 1 diabetes made fewer insertions and deleted more nucleotides at VDJ recombination sites, implying thymic rearrangement abnormalities. Type 1 diabetes patients showed a moderate but significant shortening of TCRB CDR3 length in all four CD4+ subsets. Shorter templates might be favored by PCR, yet because patient and control samples were amplified and corrected together, any such skew would affect both groups equally. Because the HLA sub-analyses included only small numbers of individuals, any influence of HLA type on TCRB rearrangement was left unresolved.

From each donor, a single peripheral blood sample of about 120 mL on average was drawn into heparinised tubes. A BD FACSAria II was used to sort naive, central memory, regulatory and stem cell-like memory CD4+ T cells with a panel that included CD45RO, CCR7, CD25, CD127, CD95 and CD27. Every sorted population had a purity above 95%. Right away, PBMCs were isolated by Lymphoprep density gradient centrifugation and were stained directly, with no culture step. So that batch effects would be minimized, each experiment stained and sorted samples in pairs, pairing one healthy donor with one patient. The germline V gene encodes CDR1 SEHNR and CDR2 FQNEAQ (reference sequence). Relative to germline, V is 5 bases shorter and J is 5 bases shorter, with 8 bases between their ends. Inclusive of the bounding cysteine and phenylalanine, the CDR3 is 12 residues long. Of all the DNA, just the CDR3 is kept, 36 bases in frame from base 1.

The TCR comes from a man between 25 and 39 years old with type 1 diabetes. This chain joins TRBV7-9 to TRBJ2-3; the D gene cannot be resolved reliably. The sequenced sample consisted of central memory CD4+ T cells from blood. The CDR3 region has the sequence CASSRGRDTQYF. The base sequence is TGTGCCAGCAGCAGAGGCCGAGATACGCAGTATTTT.